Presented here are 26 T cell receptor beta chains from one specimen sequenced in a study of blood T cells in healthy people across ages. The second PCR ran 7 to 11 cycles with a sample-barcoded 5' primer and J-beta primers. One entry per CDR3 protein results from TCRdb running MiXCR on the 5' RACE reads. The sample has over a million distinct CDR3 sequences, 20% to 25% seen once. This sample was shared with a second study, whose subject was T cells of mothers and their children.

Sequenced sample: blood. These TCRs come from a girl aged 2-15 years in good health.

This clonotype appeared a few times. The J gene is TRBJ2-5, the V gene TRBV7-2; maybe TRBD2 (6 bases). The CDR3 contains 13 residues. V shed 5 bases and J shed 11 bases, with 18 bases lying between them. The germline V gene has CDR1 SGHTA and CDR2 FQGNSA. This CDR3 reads CASSPGLGREQYF. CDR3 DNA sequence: TGTGCCAGCAGCCCCGGTTTAGGTCGGGAGCAGTACTTC. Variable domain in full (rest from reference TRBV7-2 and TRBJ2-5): GAGVSQSPSNKVTEKGKDVELRCDPISGHTALYWYRQSLGQGLEFLIYFQGNSAPDKSGLPSDRFSAERTGGSVSTLTIQRTQQEDSAVYLCASSPGLGREQYFGPGTRLLVL.

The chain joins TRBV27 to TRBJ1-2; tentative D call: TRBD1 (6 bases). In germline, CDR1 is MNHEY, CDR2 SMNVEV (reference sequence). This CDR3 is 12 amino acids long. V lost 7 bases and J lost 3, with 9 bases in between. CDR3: CASKGGDYGYTF. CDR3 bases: TGTGCCAGCAAGGGGGGTGACTATGGCTACACCTTC.

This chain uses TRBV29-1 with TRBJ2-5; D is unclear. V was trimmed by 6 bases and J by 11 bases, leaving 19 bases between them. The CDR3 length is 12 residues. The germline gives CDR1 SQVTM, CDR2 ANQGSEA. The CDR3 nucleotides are TGCAGCGTCCGATTGAATATTTATGAGCAGTACTTC. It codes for CSVRLNIYEQYF.

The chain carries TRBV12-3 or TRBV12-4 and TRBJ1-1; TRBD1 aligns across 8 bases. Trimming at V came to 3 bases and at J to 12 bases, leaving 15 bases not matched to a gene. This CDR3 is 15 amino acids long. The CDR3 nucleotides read TGTGCCAGCAGTTTCATTCGTCTCGGACAGGGTGGGTCTTTCTTT. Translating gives CASSFIRLGQGGSFF.

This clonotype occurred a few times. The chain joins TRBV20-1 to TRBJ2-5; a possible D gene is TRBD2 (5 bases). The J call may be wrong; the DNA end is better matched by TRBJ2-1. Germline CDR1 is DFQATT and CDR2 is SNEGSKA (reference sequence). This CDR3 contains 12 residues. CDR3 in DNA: TGCAGTGCCCAACTAGATTTCGGTGAGCAGTTCTTC. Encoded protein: CSAQLDFGEQFF.

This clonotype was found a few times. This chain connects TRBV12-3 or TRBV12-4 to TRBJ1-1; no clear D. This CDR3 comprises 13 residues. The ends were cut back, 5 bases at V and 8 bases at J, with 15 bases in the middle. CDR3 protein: CASSPSVTFEAFF. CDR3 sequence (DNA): TGTGCCAGCAGTCCCTCGGTGACCTTCGAAGCTTTCTTT.

The CDR3 region is CASSPPASGTYEQYF. DNA for the CDR3: TGTGCCAGCTCACCACCGGCTAGCGGAACCTACGAGCAGTACTTC. The J gene is TRBJ2-7, the V gene TRBV18; 7 bases map to TRBD2. The CDR3 runs 15 residues. V gave up 0 bases and J gave up 2 bases; unmatched junction bases: 4. Germline V gene data show CDR1 as KGHSH and CDR2 as LQKENI.

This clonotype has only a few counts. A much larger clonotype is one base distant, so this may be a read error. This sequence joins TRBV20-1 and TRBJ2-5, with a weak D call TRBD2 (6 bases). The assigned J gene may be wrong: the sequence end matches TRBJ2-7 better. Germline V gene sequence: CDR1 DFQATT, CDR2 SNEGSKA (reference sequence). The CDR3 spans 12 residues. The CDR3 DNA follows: TGCAGTGCTAGCGGGAGCGCCTACGAGCAGTACTTC. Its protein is CSASGSAYEQYF.

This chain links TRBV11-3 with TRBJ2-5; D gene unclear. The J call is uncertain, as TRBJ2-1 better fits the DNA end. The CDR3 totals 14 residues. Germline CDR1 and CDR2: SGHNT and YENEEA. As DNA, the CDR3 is TGTGCCAGCAGCTTAGAGTTCACGACCTATGAGCAGTTCTTC. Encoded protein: CASSLEFTTYEQFF.

In nucleotides, the CDR3 is TGTGCCAGCAGCGCTGCAGGAGGCCTAGCCAAAAACATTCAGTACTTC. Translation: CASSAAGGLAKNIQYF. V is TRBV11-2 and J is TRBJ2-4; D possibly corresponds to TRBD2 (5 bases). The CDR3 covers 16 residues. The V end lost 5 bases, the J end lost 0 bases, and 14 bases lay between the germline ends. Germline CDR1 is SGHAT and CDR2 is FQNNGV.

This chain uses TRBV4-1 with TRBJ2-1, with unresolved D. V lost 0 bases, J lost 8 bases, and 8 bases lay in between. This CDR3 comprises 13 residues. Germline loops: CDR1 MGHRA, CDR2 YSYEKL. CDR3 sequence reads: CASSQDHFYEQFF. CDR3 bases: TGCGCCAGCAGCCAAGACCATTTTTATGAGCAGTTCTTC.

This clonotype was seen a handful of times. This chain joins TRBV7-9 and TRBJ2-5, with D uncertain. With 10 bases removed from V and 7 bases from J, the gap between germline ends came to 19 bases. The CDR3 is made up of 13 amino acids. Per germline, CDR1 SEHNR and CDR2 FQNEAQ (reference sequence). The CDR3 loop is CAIDSANRLTQYF. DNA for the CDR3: TGTGCCATCGATTCCGCCAACCGATTGACCCAGTACTTC.

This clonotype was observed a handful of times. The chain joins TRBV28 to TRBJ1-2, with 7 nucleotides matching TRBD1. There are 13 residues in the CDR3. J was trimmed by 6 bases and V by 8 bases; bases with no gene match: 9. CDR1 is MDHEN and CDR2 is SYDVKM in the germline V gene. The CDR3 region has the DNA TGTGCCAGCCACCGCCAGGGGGTCGATGGCTACACCTTC. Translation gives CASHRQGVDGYTF.

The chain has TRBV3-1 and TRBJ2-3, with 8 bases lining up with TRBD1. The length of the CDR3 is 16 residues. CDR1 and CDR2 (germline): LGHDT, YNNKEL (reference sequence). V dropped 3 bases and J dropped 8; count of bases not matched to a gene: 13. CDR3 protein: CASSQEGQGFPSTQYF. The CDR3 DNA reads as TGTGCCAGCAGCCAGGAAGGACAGGGCTTCCCTTCTACGCAGTATTTT.

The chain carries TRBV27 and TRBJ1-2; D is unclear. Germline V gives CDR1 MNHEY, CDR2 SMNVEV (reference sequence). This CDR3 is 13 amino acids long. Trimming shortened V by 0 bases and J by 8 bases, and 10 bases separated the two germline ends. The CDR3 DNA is TGTGCCAGCAGTTTATCGCCGGATATGGGCTACACCTTC. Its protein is CASSLSPDMGYTF.

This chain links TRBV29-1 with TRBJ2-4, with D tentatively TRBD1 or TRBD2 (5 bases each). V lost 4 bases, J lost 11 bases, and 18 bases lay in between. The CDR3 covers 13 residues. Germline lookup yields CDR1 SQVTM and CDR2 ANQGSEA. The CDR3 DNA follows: TGCAGCGTTGTCGGGACCATGACGTTGGTTCAGTACTTC. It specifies CSVVGTMTLVQYF.

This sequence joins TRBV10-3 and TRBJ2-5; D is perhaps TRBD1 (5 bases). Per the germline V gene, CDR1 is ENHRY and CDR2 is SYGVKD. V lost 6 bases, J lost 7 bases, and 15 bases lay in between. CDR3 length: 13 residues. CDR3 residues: CAISATDLATQYF. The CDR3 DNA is TGTGCCATCAGCGCGACAGATCTTGCGACCCAGTACTTC.

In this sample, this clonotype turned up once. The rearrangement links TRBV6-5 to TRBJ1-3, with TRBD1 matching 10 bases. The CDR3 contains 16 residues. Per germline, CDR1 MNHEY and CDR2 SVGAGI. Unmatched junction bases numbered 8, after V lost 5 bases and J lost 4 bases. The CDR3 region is CASSAGQGEIGNTIYF. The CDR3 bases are TGTGCCAGCAGTGCTGGACAGGGGGAAATCGGAAACACCATATATTTT.

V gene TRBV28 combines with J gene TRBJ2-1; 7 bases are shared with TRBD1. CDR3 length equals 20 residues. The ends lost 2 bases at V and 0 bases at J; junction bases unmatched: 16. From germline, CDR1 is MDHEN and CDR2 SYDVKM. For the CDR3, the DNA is TGTGCCAGCAGTTTAAGTTGGGGCAGGGGGAGAGGGGACTCCTACAATGAGCAGTTCTTC. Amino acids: CASSLSWGRGRGDSYNEQFF.

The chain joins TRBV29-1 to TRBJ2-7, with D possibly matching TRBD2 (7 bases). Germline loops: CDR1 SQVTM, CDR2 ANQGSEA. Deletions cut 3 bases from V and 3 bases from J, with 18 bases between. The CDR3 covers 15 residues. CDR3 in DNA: TGCAGCGTTGAGGCGGCGGGGGCCGCGAACTACGAGCAGTACTTC. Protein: CSVEAAGAANYEQYF.

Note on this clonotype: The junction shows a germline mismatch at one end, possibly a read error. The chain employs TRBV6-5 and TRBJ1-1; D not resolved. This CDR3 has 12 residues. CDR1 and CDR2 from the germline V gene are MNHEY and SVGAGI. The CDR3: CASSYLGTEACF. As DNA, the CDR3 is TGTGCCAGCAGTTACCTGGGAACTGAAGCTTGCTTT.

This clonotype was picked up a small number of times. For the CDR3, the DNA is TGTGCCAGCACCCGACCAGAGGAGCAGTTCTTC. It specifies CASTRPEEQFF. The chain has TRBV6-2 or TRBV6-3 and TRBJ2-1; D unresolved. The CDR3 covers 11 residues. CDR1 is MNHEY and CDR2 is SVGEGT in the germline V gene. V shed 7 bases and J shed 10 bases, with 11 bases lying between them.

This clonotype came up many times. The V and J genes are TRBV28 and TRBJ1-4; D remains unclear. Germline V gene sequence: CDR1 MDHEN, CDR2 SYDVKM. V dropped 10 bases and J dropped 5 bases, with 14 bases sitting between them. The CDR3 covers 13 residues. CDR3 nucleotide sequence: TGTGCCACCCGGCACAGCGAGAATGAAAAACTGTTTTTT. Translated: CATRHSENEKLFF.

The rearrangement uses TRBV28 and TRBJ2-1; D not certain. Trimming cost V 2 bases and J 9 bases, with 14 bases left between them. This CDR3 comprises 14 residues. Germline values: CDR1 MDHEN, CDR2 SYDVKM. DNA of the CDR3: TGTGCCAGCAGTTTAACCGGTTTGGTCGGTGAGCAGTTCTTC. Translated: CASSLTGLVGEQFF.

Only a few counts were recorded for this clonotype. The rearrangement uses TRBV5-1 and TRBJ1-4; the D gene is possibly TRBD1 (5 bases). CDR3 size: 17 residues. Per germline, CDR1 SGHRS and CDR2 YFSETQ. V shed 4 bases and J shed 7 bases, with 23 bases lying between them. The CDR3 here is CASSDGALGVRREKLFF. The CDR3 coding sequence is TGCGCCAGCAGCGACGGGGCCCTGGGGGTCCGGCGTGAAAAACTGTTTTTT.

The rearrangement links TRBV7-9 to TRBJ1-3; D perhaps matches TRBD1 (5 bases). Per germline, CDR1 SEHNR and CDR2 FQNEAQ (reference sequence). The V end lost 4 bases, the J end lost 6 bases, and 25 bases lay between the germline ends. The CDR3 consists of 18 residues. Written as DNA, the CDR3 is TGTGCCAGCAGCTCTACAACCCTCGGCAGGGTCTACCTAAACACCATATATTTT. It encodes CASSSTTLGRVYLNTIYF. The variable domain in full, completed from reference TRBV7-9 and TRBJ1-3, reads DTGVSQNPRHKITKRGQNVTFRCDPISEHNRLYWYRQTLGQGPEFLTYFQNEAQLEKSRLLSDRFSAERPKGSFSTLEIQRTEQGDSAMYLCASSSTTLGRVYLNTIYFGEGSWLTVV.